This T cell receptor beta chain was recovered during a study of T cell responses to AZD1222 COVID-19 vaccine. Timing groups of about 4 and about 12 weeks for second doses were pooled. Assay used: immunoSEQ multiplex PCR; TCRdb lists only in-frame clones, some missing. Of about 150,000 clones listed, around 90% are singletons. A word on this clone: What it binds is not known.

Findings and limits, study-wide: Repertoires were obtained solely post-peak T cell response. The donor cohort was predominantly white British with a female majority, and clonal diversity may have been underestimated.

This CDR3 spans 13 amino acids. V was cut by 7 bases and J by 0 bases, with 9 bases left in between. Germline loops: CDR1 SNHLY, CDR2 FYNNEI. The origin of this receptor is an adult who received the AZD1222 COVID-19 vaccine. Sequencing used peripheral blood, obtained 28 days after the second AZD1222 dose. The J gene is TRBJ2-5, the V gene TRBV2; possibly TRBD2 for D (6 bases). DNA of the CDR3: TGTGCCAGCATTCGGGGGTACCAAGAGACCCAGTACTTC. Amino acid sequence: CASIRGYQETQYF.